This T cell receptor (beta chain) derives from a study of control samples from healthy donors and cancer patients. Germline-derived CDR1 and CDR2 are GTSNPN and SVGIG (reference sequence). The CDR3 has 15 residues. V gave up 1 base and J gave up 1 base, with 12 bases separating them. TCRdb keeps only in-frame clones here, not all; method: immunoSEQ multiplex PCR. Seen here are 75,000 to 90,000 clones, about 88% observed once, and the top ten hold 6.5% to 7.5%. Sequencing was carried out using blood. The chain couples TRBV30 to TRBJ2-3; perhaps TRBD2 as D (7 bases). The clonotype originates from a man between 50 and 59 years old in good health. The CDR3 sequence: CAWSGGGGRTDTQYF. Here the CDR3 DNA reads TGTGCCTGGAGTGGCGGGGGCGGTCGCACAGATACGCAGTATTTT.